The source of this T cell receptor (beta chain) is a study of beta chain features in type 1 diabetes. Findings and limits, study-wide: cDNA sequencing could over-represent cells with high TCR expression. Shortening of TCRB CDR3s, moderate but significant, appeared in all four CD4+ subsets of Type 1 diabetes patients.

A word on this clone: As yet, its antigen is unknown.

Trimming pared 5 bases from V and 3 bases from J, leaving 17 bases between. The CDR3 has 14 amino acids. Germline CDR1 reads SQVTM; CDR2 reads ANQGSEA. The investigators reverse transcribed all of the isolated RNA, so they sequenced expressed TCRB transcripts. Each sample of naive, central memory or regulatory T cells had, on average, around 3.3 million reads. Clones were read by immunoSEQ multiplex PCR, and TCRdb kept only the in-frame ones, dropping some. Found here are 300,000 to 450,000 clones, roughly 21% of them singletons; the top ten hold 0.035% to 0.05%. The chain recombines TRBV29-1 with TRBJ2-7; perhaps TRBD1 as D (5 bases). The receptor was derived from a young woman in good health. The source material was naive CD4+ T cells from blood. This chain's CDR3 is CSVIPSGRDYEQYF. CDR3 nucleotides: TGCAGCGTTATACCATCGGGCAGGGACTACGAGCAGTACTTC.